This T cell receptor (beta chain) was observed in a study of blood T cell repertoires in COVID-19. Study-level background: Material from acute and convalescent COVID-19 was sourced from the United States, Italy and Spain. T cells, B-cell-depleted T cells, or PBMCs supplied cDNA or gDNA.

The CDR3 runs 13 residues. V dropped 4 bases and J dropped 4 bases, with 11 bases sitting between them. The germline CDR1 and CDR2 sequences are SGHRS and YFSETQ. As processed by the authors: Estimation of nucleated cell counts relied on the amplification of reference gene primers. This table comes from immunoSEQ multiplex PCR, and its TCRdb copy is limited to in-frame clones, with some not included. That table supplies the V and J calls and clone size; D and trimming were determined from the DNA. The top ten clones hold around 17% of a sample with some 17,000 clones, roughly 90% of them seen once. The source is a man aged 45-60 years with active COVID-19. The chain uses TRBV5-1 and TRBJ1-2, with a weak D call TRBD1 (5 bases). Input material: peripheral blood. The CDR3 sequence is CASSRGDSYGYTF. CDR3 DNA sequence: TGCGCCAGCAGCCGAGGTGACAGCTATGGCTACACCTTC.